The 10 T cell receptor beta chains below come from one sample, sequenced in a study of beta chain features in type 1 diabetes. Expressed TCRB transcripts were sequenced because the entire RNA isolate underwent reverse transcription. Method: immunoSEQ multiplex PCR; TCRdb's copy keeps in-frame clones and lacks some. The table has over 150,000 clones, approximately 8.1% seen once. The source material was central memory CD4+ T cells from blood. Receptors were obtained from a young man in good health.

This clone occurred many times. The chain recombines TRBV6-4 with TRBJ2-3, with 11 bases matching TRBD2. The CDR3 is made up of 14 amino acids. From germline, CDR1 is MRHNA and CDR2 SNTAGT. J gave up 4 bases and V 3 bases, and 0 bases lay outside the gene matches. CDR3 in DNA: TGTGCCAGCAGTGAGGGACTAGCGGCAGATACGCAGTATTTT. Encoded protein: CASSEGLAADTQYF.

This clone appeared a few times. The CDR3 reads CASSTLAGVGEQYF. The CDR3 nucleotides read TGTGCCAGCAGCACACTAGCGGGAGTTGGAGAGCAGTACTTC. This chain connects TRBV7-6 to TRBJ2-7; 11 bases fit TRBD2. This CDR3 has 14 residues. CDR1 SGHVS and CDR2 FNYEAQ come from the germline V gene. J was trimmed by 7 bases and V by 5 bases; bases with no gene match: 7.

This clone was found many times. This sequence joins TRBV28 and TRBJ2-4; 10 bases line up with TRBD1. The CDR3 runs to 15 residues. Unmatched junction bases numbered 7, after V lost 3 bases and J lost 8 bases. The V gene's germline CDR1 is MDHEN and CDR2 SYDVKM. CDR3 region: CASSLPGTGADIQYF. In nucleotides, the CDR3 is TGTGCCAGCAGTTTGCCCGGGACAGGGGCCGACATTCAGTACTTC.

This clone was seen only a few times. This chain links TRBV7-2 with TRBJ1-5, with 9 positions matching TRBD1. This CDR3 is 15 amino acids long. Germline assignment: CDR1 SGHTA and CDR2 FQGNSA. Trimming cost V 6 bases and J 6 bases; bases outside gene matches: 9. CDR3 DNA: TGTGCCAGCAGTTCCGGGACAGGGTGGTCTCAGCCCCAGCATTTT. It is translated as CASSSGTGWSQPQHF.

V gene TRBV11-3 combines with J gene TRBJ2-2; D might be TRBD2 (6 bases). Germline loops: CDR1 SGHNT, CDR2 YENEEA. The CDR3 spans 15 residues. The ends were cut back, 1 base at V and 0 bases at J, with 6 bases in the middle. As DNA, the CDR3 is TGTGCCAGCAGCTTAGGGGGGGCGAACACCGGGGAGCTGTTTTTT. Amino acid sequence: CASSLGGANTGELFF.

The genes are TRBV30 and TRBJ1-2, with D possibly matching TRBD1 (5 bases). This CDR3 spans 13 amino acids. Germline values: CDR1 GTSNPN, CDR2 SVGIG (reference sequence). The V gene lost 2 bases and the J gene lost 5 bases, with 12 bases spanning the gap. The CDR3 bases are TGTGCCTGGAGTCAAGGGGCCCCTTATGGCTACACCTTC. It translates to CAWSQGAPYGYTF.

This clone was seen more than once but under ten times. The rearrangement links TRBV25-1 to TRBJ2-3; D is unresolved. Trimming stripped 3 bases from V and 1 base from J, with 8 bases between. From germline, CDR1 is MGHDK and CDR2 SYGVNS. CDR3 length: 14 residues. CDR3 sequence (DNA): TGTGCCAGCAGTGACCCTCGGGGCACAGATACGCAGTATTTT. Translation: CASSDPRGTDTQYF.

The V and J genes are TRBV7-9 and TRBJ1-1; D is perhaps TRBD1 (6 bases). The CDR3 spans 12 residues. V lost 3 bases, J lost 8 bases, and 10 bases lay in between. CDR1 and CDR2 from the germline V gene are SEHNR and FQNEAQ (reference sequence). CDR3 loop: CASSLGAVEAFF. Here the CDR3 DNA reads TGTGCCAGCAGCTTGGGGGCTGTAGAAGCTTTCTTT.

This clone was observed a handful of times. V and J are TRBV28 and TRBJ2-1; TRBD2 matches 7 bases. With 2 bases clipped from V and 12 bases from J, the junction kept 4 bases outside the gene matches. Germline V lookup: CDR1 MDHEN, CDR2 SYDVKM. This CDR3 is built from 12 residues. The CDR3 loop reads CASSLPASGQFF. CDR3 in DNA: TGTGCCAGCAGTTTACCGGCTAGCGGGCAGTTCTTC.

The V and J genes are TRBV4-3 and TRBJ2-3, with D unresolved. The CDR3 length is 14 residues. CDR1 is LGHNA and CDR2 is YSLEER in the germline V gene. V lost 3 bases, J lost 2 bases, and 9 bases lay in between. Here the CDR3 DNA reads TGCGCCAGCAGCCAGGGCTCGTACACAGATACGCAGTATTTT. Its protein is CASSQGSYTDTQYF.